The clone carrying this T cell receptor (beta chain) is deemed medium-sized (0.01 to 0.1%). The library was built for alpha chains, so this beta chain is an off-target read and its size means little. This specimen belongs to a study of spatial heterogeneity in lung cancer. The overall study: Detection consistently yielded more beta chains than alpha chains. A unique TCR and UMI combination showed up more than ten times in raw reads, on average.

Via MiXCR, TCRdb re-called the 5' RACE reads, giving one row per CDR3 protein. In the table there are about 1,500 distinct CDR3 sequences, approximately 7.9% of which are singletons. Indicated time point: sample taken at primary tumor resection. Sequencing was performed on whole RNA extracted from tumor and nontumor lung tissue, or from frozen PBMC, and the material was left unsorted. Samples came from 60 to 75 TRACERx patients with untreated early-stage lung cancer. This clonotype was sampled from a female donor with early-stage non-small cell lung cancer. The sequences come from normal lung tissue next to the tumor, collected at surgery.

The CDR3 nucleotides are TGTGCCAGCCGACGGGGGGGACAGGCTGACTACGAGCAGTACTTC. It yields the protein CASRRGGQADYEQYF. V gene TRBV12-3 or TRBV12-4 combines with J gene TRBJ2-7; D may be TRBD1 or TRBD2 (8 bases each). This CDR3 region has 15 residues. Trimming pared 8 bases from V and 3 bases from J, leaving 20 bases between.